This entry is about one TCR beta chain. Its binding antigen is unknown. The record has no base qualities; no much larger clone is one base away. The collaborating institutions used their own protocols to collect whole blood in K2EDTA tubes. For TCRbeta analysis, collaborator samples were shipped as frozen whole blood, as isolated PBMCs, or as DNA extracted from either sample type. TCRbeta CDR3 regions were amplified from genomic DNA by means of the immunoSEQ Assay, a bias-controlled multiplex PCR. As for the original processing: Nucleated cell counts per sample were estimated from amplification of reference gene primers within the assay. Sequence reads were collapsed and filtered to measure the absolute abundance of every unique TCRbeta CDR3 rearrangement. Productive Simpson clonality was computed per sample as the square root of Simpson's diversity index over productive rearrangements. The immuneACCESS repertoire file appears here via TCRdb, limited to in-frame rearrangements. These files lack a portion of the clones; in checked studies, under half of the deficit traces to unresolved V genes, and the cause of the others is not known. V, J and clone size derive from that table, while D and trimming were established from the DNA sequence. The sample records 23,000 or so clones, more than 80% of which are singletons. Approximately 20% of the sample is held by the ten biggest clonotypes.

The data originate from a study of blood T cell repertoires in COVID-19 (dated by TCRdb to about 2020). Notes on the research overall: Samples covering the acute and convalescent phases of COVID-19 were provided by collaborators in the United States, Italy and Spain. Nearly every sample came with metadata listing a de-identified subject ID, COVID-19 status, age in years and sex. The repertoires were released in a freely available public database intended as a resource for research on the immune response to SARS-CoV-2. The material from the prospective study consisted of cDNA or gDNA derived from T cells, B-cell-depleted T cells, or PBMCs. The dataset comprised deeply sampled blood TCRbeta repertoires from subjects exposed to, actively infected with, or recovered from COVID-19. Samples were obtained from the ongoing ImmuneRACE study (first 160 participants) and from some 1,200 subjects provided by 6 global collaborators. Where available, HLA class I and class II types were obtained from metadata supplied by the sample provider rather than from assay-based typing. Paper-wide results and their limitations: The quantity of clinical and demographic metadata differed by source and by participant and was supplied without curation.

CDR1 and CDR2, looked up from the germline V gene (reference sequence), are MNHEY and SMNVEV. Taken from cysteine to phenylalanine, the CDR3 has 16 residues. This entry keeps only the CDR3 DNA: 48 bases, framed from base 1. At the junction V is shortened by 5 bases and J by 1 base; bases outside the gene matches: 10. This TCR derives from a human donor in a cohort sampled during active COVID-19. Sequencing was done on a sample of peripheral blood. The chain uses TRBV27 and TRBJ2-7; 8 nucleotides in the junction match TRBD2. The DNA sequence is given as TGTGCCAGCAGTCCATACACCGGGACTAGTTCCTACGAGCAGTACTTC. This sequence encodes CASSPYTGTSSYEQYF.